Listed below are T cell receptor beta chains from one sample, sequenced in a study of blood T cell repertoires in COVID-19. TCRdb's copy holds only in-frame clones and misses some; the assay was immunoSEQ multiplex PCR. Of over 400,000 clones in the sample, 86% are singletons; the top ten hold over 1.3%. The source material was peripheral blood. These TCRs come from a woman aged 30 to 39 with active or convalescent COVID-19. CDR3s include the opening cysteine and the closing phenylalanine or tryptophan. D genes are given only for firm matches. Not every row has a clone size; where given, it reads once, few, many or a size class.

V gene	J gene	D gene	clone size	CDR3 length	CDR3 DNA	CDR3 protein
TRBV2	TRBJ1-1	TRBD1	-	14	TGTGCCAGCGGGACAGGGCCACTGGGCACTGAAGCTTTCTTT	CASGTGPLGTEAFF
TRBV6-5	TRBJ2-7	-	once	14	TGTGCCAGCAGTACAGGGACCCTCTCCTACGAGCAGTACTTC	CASSTGTLSYEQYF
TRBV6-5	TRBJ1-2	TRBD1	-	13	TGTGCCAGCAGTTACGACAGGGAGCATGGCTACACCTTC	CASSYDREHGYTF
TRBV7-9	TRBJ2-3	TRBD2	-	16	TGTGCCAGCAGTCGGCCGACTAGCGGGGGATTAGTTACGCAGTATTTT	CASSRPTSGGLVTQYF
TRBV13	TRBJ1-4	-	-	15	TGTGCCAGCAGCTTAGGACAGGGTGCTAATGAAAAACTGTTTTTT	CASSLGQGANEKLFF
TRBV5-1	TRBJ2-1	-	-	15	TGCGCCAGCAGCTTGGAGGAGAGCTCCTACAATGAGCAGTTCTTC	CASSLEESSYNEQFF
TRBV11-2	TRBJ2-7	TRBD1	-	17	TGTGCCAGCAGCTTAATGACCCCCGGACAGGCCACCTACGAGCAGTACTTC	CASSLMTPGQATYEQYF
TRBV4-2	TRBJ1-3	-	-	13	TGTGCCAGCCGAGGAAGCTCTGGAAACACCATATATTTT	CASRGSSGNTIYF
TRBV3-1/TRBV3-2	TRBJ1-2	-	-	14	TGTGCCAGCAGCCCCGAGCCGTCGGGGTTTGGCTACACCTTC	CASSPEPSGFGYTF
TRBV5-1	TRBJ1-1	-	-	14	TGCGCCAGCAGCTTGCAAGGAGTGAACACTGAAGCTTTCTTT	CASSLQGVNTEAFF
TRBV4-1	TRBJ1-2	-	-	13	TGCGCCAGCAGCCAAGATTCTACGTATGGCTACACCTTC	CASSQDSTYGYTF
TRBV6-5	TRBJ1-1	-	-	14	TGTGCCAGCAGTTACCGGGGGGGCAACTCTGAAGCTTTCTTT	CASSYRGGNSEAFF
TRBV11-2	TRBJ2-5	-	-	15	TGTGCCAGCAGCTTAGGGCTGGCCATCCAAGAGACCCAGTACTTC	CASSLGLAIQETQYF
TRBV5-6	TRBJ2-2	-	-	13	TGTGCCAGCACCCCGACTGGAGCCGGGGAGCTGTTTTTT	CASTPTGAGELFF
TRBV5-5	TRBJ2-5	-	-	13	TGTGCCAGCAGCTTAGGGGGGGAAGAGACCCAGTACTTC	CASSLGGEETQYF
TRBV3-1/TRBV3-2	TRBJ2-1	TRBD2	-	16	TGTGCCAGCAGCCCCCCCGGTAAGCGGGGGGGAGGTGAGCAGTTCTTC	CASSPPGKRGGGEQFF
TRBV6-5	TRBJ1-6	-	-	14	TGTGCCAGCATGTTGGGGAGAGGGAATTCACCCCTCCACTTT	CASMLGRGNSPLHF
TRBV14	TRBJ2-3	TRBD2	-	15	TGTGCCAGCAGCCTAGCGGGAGCGGGCACAGATACGCAGTATTTT	CASSLAGAGTDTQYF
TRBV5-1	TRBJ2-7	-	-	12	TGCGCCAGCAGCTTCGACAGGTACGAGCAGTACTTC	CASSFDRYEQYF